A single sample is the source of the 23 T cell receptor beta chains below, sequenced in a study of T cells in Graves' hyperthyroidism and ophthalmopathy. Amplification of TCR beta CDR3 regions used RNA as the template. HTBI primers drove first-round RT-PCR of the TCR CDR3. Via MiXCR, TCRdb re-called the multiplex PCR reads, giving one row per CDR3 protein. This table has fewer than 800,000 distinct CDR3 sequences, about 17% appearing once. The sample comprised blood. The receptor source for this set is a man in his late teens or twenties with Graves' hyperthyroidism.

This clonotype has a handful of counts. The J gene is TRBJ1-1, the V gene TRBV30, with D possibly being TRBD1 (6 bases). Trimming took 0 bases from V and 12 from J, leaving 14 bases between them. Germline lookup yields CDR1 GTSNPN and CDR2 SVGIG (reference sequence). There are 12 residues in the CDR3. The CDR3 nucleotides are TGTGCCTGGAGTGTCCGGACAGTTAGGACTTTCTTT. This codes for CAWSVRTVRTFF.

The chain joins TRBV27 to TRBJ1-5; 7 nucleotides align to TRBD1. CDR1 and CDR2 (germline): MNHEY, SMNVEV (reference sequence). With 3 bases clipped from V and 1 base from J, the junction kept 12 bases outside the gene matches. The CDR3 runs to 18 residues. CDR3 sequence reads: CASSFVGGAGVSNQPQHF. The CDR3 DNA reads TGTGCCAGCAGTTTTGTAGGGGGCGCGGGGGTGAGCAATCAGCCCCAGCATTTT.

This clonotype has ten or more counts. The chain employs TRBV3-1 and TRBJ2-1; 8 bases agree with TRBD2. The CDR3 sequence is 15 residues long. V lost 3 bases, J lost 4 bases, and 5 bases stayed unmatched. CDR1 and CDR2 from the germline V gene are LGHDT and YNNKEL (reference sequence). The DNA for the CDR3 is TGTGCCAGCAGCCATTTGGCGGGAGGATACAATGAGCAGTTCTTC. The encoded protein is CASSHLAGGYNEQFF.

A note on this clonotype: An end of the junction does not agree with germline; a read error may underlie this. This chain links TRBV6-9 with TRBJ2-5; 7 positions match TRBD1. The CDR3 is made up of 16 amino acids. Per the germline V gene, CDR1 is MNHGY and CDR2 is SVAAGI. CDR3 bases: TGTACCAGCAGATATTCCATCGACAGGGCCCAAGAGACCCAGTACTTC. It is translated as CTSRYSIDRAQETQYF.

The table lists this clonotype with a few counts. The chain recombines TRBV6-1 with TRBJ1-4; weak D call: TRBD1 (6 bases). Germline V gives CDR1 MNHNS, CDR2 SASEGT. The CDR3 totals 14 residues. V was clipped by 7 bases and J by 7 bases, with 16 bases between them. The CDR3 DNA reads TGTGCCAGCAAAAACGGGGGCGCTGGTGAAAAACTGTTTTTT. It translates to CASKNGGAGEKLFF.

In this sample, this clonotype turned up many times. This chain links TRBV4-1 with TRBJ1-5; D may be TRBD1 (6 bases). CDR1 and CDR2 from the germline V gene are MGHRA and YSYEKL. The CDR3 is 15 residues long. V lost 4 bases and J lost 5, with 15 bases in between. The CDR3 spells CASSPRQAAHQPQHF. CDR3 coding DNA: TGCGCCAGCAGCCCTAGACAGGCCGCCCATCAGCCCCAGCATTTT.

This clonotype was recorded at least ten times. The chain uses TRBV10-1 and TRBJ2-1; D call uncertain. V gave up 2 bases and J gave up 10 bases, with 12 bases separating them. The germline V gene encodes CDR1 WNHNN and CDR2 SYGVQD (reference sequence). This CDR3 comprises 13 residues. The chain's CDR3 is CASSERPPGEQFF. In DNA, the CDR3 is TGCGCCAGCAGTGAGCGGCCCCCCGGGGAGCAGTTCTTC.

The gene calls are TRBV7-9 and TRBJ1-6; D uncertain. The germline V gene has CDR1 SEHNR and CDR2 FQNEAQ (reference sequence). The CDR3 totals 17 residues. Trimming took off 2 bases at V and 3 bases at J, with 14 bases between the two ends. In DNA form, the CDR3 reads TGTGCCAGCAGCTTACTCCCCACGCGGGGCTATAATTCACCCCTCCACTTT. Encoded protein: CASSLLPTRGYNSPLHF.

This clonotype turned up a few times. The chain links TRBV12-3 or TRBV12-4 to TRBJ1-2, with 8 nucleotides matching TRBD1. CDR3 length: 15 residues. After removal of 3 bases from V and 4 bases from J, the junction contained 7 bases not matched to a gene. This CDR3 is CASSLGQEGFYGYTF. In DNA form, the CDR3 reads TGTGCCAGCAGTTTGGGACAGGAAGGTTTCTATGGCTACACCTTC.

The V gene is TRBV27, the J gene TRBJ1-2, with 9 bases that match TRBD1. This CDR3 spans 16 amino acids. Germline CDR1 and CDR2: MNHEY and SMNVEV (reference sequence). Trimming took 4 bases from V and 7 from J; bases not matched to a gene: 13. The CDR3 DNA reads as TGTGCCAGCAGTTCCTACACCGGGACAGGGCCCGGTGGCTACACCTTC. Amino acid sequence: CASSSYTGTGPGGYTF.

A note on this clonotype: The junction and the germline gene differ at one end; a read error may be behind it. This chain uses TRBV28 with TRBJ2-1, with 8 bases lining up with TRBD2. Germline-derived CDR1 and CDR2 are MDHEN and SYDVKM. This CDR3 contains 15 residues. CDR3 DNA sequence: TGTGCCAGCAGTTTAGGCGGGAGGCCTGATAATGGGCAGTTCTTC. Its translation: CASSLGGRPDNGQFF.

The chain couples TRBV7-2 to TRBJ1-3; TRBD1 aligns across 7 bases. Germline values: CDR1 SGHTA, CDR2 FQGNSA. This CDR3 is built from 16 residues. V lost 5 bases, J lost 2 bases, and 9 bases stayed unmatched. This CDR3 reads CASSPGQTRAGNTIYF. For the CDR3, the DNA is TGTGCCAGCAGCCCGGGACAGACTAGAGCTGGAAACACCATATATTTT.

V gene TRBV15 combines with J gene TRBJ1-1; no clear D gene. Germline assignment: CDR1 LNHNV and CDR2 YYDKDF (reference sequence). Trimming removed 0 bases at V and 0 bases at J, with 11 bases between. The CDR3 is 16 amino acids. The CDR3 bases are TGTGCCACCAGCAGAGATCGGGGTATCATGAACACTGAAGCTTTCTTT. Protein: CATSRDRGIMNTEAFF.

The V and J genes are TRBV7-9 and TRBJ2-1; 8 bases fit TRBD2. The CDR3 spans 15 residues. With V trimmed by 3 bases and J by 4 bases, 5 bases remained unmatched. Germline V gives CDR1 SEHNR, CDR2 FQNEAQ (reference sequence). In nucleotides, the CDR3 is TGTGCCAGCAGCTTGGCGGGAGGCCTTTACAATGAGCAGTTCTTC. Protein product: CASSLAGGLYNEQFF.

This clonotype occurred a few times. V and J are TRBV12-5 and TRBJ2-3, with D hard to call. The germline V gene has CDR1 LGHNT and CDR2 FRNRAP. This CDR3 is built from 15 residues. V was pared by 7 bases and J by 2 bases, with 16 bases between. This CDR3 reads CASVRSAGFTDTQYF. CDR3 DNA sequence: TGTGCTAGTGTAAGGAGCGCCGGTTTCACAGATACGCAGTATTTT. Full variable domain (rest looked up from reference TRBV12-5 and TRBJ2-3): DARVTQTPRHKVTEMGQEVTMRCQPILGHNTVFWYRQTMMQGLELLAYFRNRAPLDDSGMPKDRFSAEMPDATLATLKIQPSEPRDSAVYFCASVRSAGFTDTQYFGPGTRLTVL.

This clonotype came up a few times. V usage is TRBV6-5 and J usage is TRBJ2-7; TRBD2 is a possible D gene (6 bases). Germline loops: CDR1 MNHEY, CDR2 SVGAGI. This CDR3 is built from 15 residues. Trimming removed 0 bases at V and 3 bases at J, with 12 bases between. The CDR3 DNA reads TGTGCCAGCAGTTACTCGGGACTGGTTCTCTACGAGCAGTACTTC. This gives the protein CASSYSGLVLYEQYF.

This chain joins TRBV28 and TRBJ1-4, with 7 bases fitting TRBD1. The J segment lost 5 bases and the V segment lost 2 bases, leaving 5 bases of the junction unmatched. The CDR3 totals 15 residues. Germline loops: CDR1 MDHEN, CDR2 SYDVKM. The CDR3 reads CASSLGQAGNEKLFF. CDR3 DNA: TGTGCCAGCAGTTTAGGACAGGCTGGGAATGAAAAACTGTTTTTT.

V usage is TRBV5-1 and J usage is TRBJ1-2; D is unclear. The ends were cut back, 0 bases at V and 2 bases at J, with 8 bases in the middle. The CDR3 contains 14 residues. Germline lookup yields CDR1 SGHRS and CDR2 YFSETQ. DNA of the CDR3: TGCGCCAGCAGCTTGGAATTAGGGAACTATGGCTACACCTTC. Translation: CASSLELGNYGYTF.

The table lists this clonotype with many counts. V usage is TRBV20-1 and J usage is TRBJ2-3, with D perhaps TRBD1 (6 bases). The CDR3 length is 12 residues. V lost 5 bases and J lost 2, with 8 bases in between. The V gene's germline CDR1 is DFQATT and CDR2 SNEGSKA (reference sequence). CDR3 nucleotides: TGCAGTGCTTGGGACACCACAGATACGCAGTATTTT. It is translated as CSAWDTTDTQYF.

This clonotype was picked up a small number of times. The chain employs TRBV29-1 and TRBJ2-1; TRBD1 is a possible D gene (6 bases). Germline V lookup: CDR1 SQVTM, CDR2 ANQGSEA. V was cut by 5 bases and J by 4 bases, with 15 bases left in between. The CDR3 sequence is 14 residues long. The CDR3 DNA is TGCAGCGTTCTGAACAGGGTTTGGTACAATGAGCAGTTCTTC. Translating it yields CSVLNRVWYNEQFF.

This clonotype has ten or more counts. V is TRBV27 and J is TRBJ2-3; D may correspond to TRBD1 or TRBD2 (6 bases each). CDR3 length: 16 residues. Looked up from germline, CDR1 is MNHEY and CDR2 is SMNVEV (reference sequence). Trimming removed 6 bases at V and 3 bases at J, with 19 bases between. CDR3 nucleotide sequence: TGTGCCAGCAGCCGTCGAAGGGGGGCAGGAACAGATACGCAGTATTTT. Its translation: CASSRRRGAGTDTQYF.

This clonotype was seen only a few times. This sequence joins TRBV10-3 and TRBJ2-5; D unresolved. Germline CDR1 is ENHRY and CDR2 is SYGVKD. The ends were cut back, 11 bases at V and 5 bases at J, with 15 bases in the middle. The length of the CDR3 is 12 residues. CDR3 nucleotides: TGTGCCGACCCCCGTGGGATCGAGACCCAGTACTTC. This sequence encodes CADPRGIETQYF.

This clonotype showed up just a few times. V is TRBV6-1 and J is TRBJ2-7; 10 bases line up with TRBD2. The CDR3 contains 15 residues. Germline CDR1 is MNHNS and CDR2 is SASEGT. Trimming cost V 8 bases and J 6 bases; bases outside gene matches: 13. The CDR3 sequence is CASGALAGERPEQYF. The DNA of the CDR3 is TGTGCCAGCGGTGCGCTAGCGGGAGAACGTCCCGAGCAGTACTTC.